Listed below are T cell receptor beta chains from one sample, sequenced in a study of cytomegalovirus exposure and HLA in healthy donors. Sequencing used immunoSEQ multiplex PCR; TCRdb keeps in-frame clones, though not all of them. This table holds about 200,000 clones, around 80% found once. Sequencing was performed on PBMCs. Every receptor here comes from a man between 50 and 59 years old in good health and CMV-seronegative. Each CDR3 is given with its conserved first and last residue. Fields, in order: CDR3 DNA, CDR3 protein, D gene, V gene, clone size, J gene. The D gene is left open where the match is weak. Clone size, where shown, is once, few, many, or a class for clones that have expanded.

cdr3_nt: TGTGCCAGCAGCTTACCAGGGAGGGGCTACACCTTC
cdr3_aa: CASSLPGRGYTF
d_call: -
v_call: TRBV5-5
clone_size: -
j_call: TRBJ1-2

cdr3_nt: TGCGCCAGCAGCTCCGGACAGGAGGGTCAGCCCCAGCATTTT
cdr3_aa: CASSSGQEGQPQHF
d_call: TRBD1
v_call: TRBV5-1
clone_size: -
j_call: TRBJ1-5

cdr3_nt: TGTGCCAGCAGTTACTCGCTGGGACATAACTATGGCTACACCTTC
cdr3_aa: CASSYSLGHNYGYTF
d_call: -
v_call: TRBV6-5
clone_size: few
j_call: TRBJ1-2

cdr3_nt: TGCGCCAGCAGCCAAGCAGACAGGGTTAACACTGAAGCTTTCTTT
cdr3_aa: CASSQADRVNTEAFF
d_call: TRBD1
v_call: TRBV4-1
clone_size: -
j_call: TRBJ1-1

cdr3_nt: TGTGCCAGCAGGACAGGGGGCGGTGGCTACACCTTC
cdr3_aa: CASRTGGGGYTF
d_call: TRBD1
v_call: TRBV28
clone_size: -
j_call: TRBJ1-2

cdr3_nt: TGTGCCTGGAGTGTACTCGGGTACGAGCAGTACTTC
cdr3_aa: CAWSVLGYEQYF
d_call: -
v_call: TRBV30
clone_size: -
j_call: TRBJ2-7

cdr3_nt: TGTGCCAGCAGATGGGGACTCCCGAACACCGGGGAGCTGTTTTTT
cdr3_aa: CASRWGLPNTGELFF
d_call: -
v_call: TRBV5-4
clone_size: few
j_call: TRBJ2-2

cdr3_nt: TGTGCCAGCAGTTTCCGGGACAGGGGGACCTATGGCTACACCTTC
cdr3_aa: CASSFRDRGTYGYTF
d_call: TRBD1
v_call: TRBV28
clone_size: -
j_call: TRBJ1-2

cdr3_nt: TGTGCCAGCAGCCTCGGGACAGGGGTTGACAATCAGCCCCAGCATTTT
cdr3_aa: CASSLGTGVDNQPQHF
d_call: TRBD1
v_call: TRBV7-6
clone_size: once
j_call: TRBJ1-5

cdr3_nt: TGTGCCAGCAGCCGGGGACAGACCTCTGGAAACACCATATATTTT
cdr3_aa: CASSRGQTSGNTIYF
d_call: TRBD1
v_call: TRBV6-5
clone_size: -
j_call: TRBJ1-3

cdr3_nt: TGTGCCAGCTCACCACCGACGGGGAGTCAATCAAATGAGCAGTTCTTC
cdr3_aa: CASSPPTGSQSNEQFF
d_call: -
v_call: TRBV18
clone_size: once
j_call: TRBJ2-1

cdr3_nt: TGTGCCAGCAGTTTTCCTCGACAGGGCAAATACGAGCAGTACTTC
cdr3_aa: CASSFPRQGKYEQYF
d_call: TRBD1
v_call: TRBV28
clone_size: -
j_call: TRBJ2-7

cdr3_nt: TGCGCCAGCAGCGCCAGGGGGGTCAACACCGGGGAGCTGTTTTTT
cdr3_aa: CASSARGVNTGELFF
d_call: -
v_call: TRBV4-1
clone_size: -
j_call: TRBJ2-2